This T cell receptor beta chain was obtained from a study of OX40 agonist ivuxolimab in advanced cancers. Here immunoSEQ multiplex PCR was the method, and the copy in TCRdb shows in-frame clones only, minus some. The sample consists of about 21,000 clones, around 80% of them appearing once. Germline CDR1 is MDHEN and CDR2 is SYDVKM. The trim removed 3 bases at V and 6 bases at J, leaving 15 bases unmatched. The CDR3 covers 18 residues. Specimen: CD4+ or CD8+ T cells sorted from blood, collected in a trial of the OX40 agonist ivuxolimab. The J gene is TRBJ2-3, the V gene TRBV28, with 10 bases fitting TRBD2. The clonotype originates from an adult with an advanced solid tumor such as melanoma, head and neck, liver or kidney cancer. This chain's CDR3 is CASSFGPKRGGWVDTQYF. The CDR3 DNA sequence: TGTGCCAGCAGTTTTGGGCCCAAGCGGGGGGGTTGGGTGGATACGCAGTATTTT.